The present TCR beta chain was sequenced within a study of T cells in Graves' hyperthyroidism and ophthalmopathy (dated by TCRdb to 2018 to 2020). For the wider study: Peripheral blood samples were taken at initial diagnosis, before any treatment was given. Prospective prediction of ophthalmopathy was tested in an independent validation cohort of some 19 hyperthyroidism patients and around 16 patients who later progressed to ophthalmopathy. A discovery cohort of around 100 patients, roughly 45 with Graves' ophthalmopathy and about 60 with stable Graves' hyperthyroidism, was used to find distinguishing TCR V-J signatures. For training and testing, the 100 or so patients in the discovery cohort were randomly divided in a 7:3 ratio. After blood sampling, hyperthyroidism patients were treated with methimazole at a starting dose of 30 mg daily, and ophthalmopathy patients were treated with high-dose intravenous methylprednisolone. In addition, the study compared T-cell repertoires in thyroid tissue and in blood from roughly 6 Graves' hyperthyroidism patients. The paper describes TCR Vbeta CDR3 sequencing of some 130 peripheral blood samples, made up of under 50 ophthalmopathy patients, around 73 hyperthyroidism patients and roughly 17 progressor patients. What the work shows at the level of the full study, not this receptor alone: Sample size was not statistically predetermined, and investigators were not blinded to group allocation. Most expanded thyroid clonotypes (frequency above 0.001) were also detected in blood, suggesting blood repertoires may reflect thyroid immune responses. In cross-validation, a model built on a 13 V-J signature told ophthalmopathy apart from stable hyperthyroidism with approximately 90% sensitivity and about 81% specificity, and in testing the same model reached 80%/75%. In validation, the model predicted progression to ophthalmopathy a median of roughly 6.5 months before onset, with 65% to 71% sensitivity and around 76% specificity.

In its sample, this clonotype was seen many times. Its antigen remains unidentified. Per-base qualities were not stored, and no clone one base away is much larger. Amplification of TCR beta CDR3 regions was carried out from RNA transcripts. The first round of RT-PCR for the TCR CDR3 was performed with the HTBI primer set and the Qiagen OneStep RT-PCR kit. A second multiplex PCR round built the libraries, followed by size selection and purification. The libraries were sequenced on an Illumina HiSeq2000 using paired-end 100 bp reads. Per the original workflow: Raw data were processed with SOAPnuke, discarding reads with adapters, uncalled bases, mean Phred below 15, or no exact constant-primer or identifier match. COPE v1.2.5 was used to merge the high-quality paired reads, and each unique nucleotide sequence was defined as a clonotype. Clonotypes were aligned to IMGT TRBV, TRBD and TRBJ reference segments using MiTCR v1.1. Analysis was restricted to V-J combinations with a frequency above 0.0001, which covered over 98% of repertoires. A TCS score was defined as the ratio between F50 (clonal expansion) and ExV (chaos), using BLOSUM62-based TCRdist between CDR3 peptides within each V-J. Welch's t-statistics and random forest reduced fewer than 550 V-J features to around 14, which were used in a naive Bayes classifier (R e1071). TCRdb redid the processing of the public reads, applying fastp at Q25 and MiXCR, and retained in-frame beta chains. For every CDR3 protein sequence, its rows merge into one entry that carries the most common genes and DNA. The V and J calls, along with clone size, are taken from TCRdb and not from the paper's own processing. The sample includes more than 550,000 distinct CDR3 sequences, with roughly a sixth observed a single time. The top ten clones comprise 15% to 19% of the sample.

Relative to germline, V is 4 bases shorter and J is 4 bases shorter, with 11 bases between their ends. The CDR3 starts with the cysteine, ends with the phenylalanine, and has 14 residues. The only DNA kept is the CDR3, 42 bases in frame from the first base. CDR1 and CDR2 are read off the germline V gene as SGHAT and FQNNGV. Graves' hyperthyroidism was defined as stable when no progression to ophthalmopathy occurred over 18 months of follow-up. Hyperthyroidism patients were newly diagnosed, had a disease duration of under 2 months, and were aged 18 to 65 years. Exclusion was applied to patients with uncontrolled infections, other autoimmune diseases, pregnancy or lactation. Clinical symptoms, serum thyroxine and TRAb, thyroid ultrasound, and orbital computed tomography formed the basis for the diagnoses. PBMCs were separated from 10 ml of fresh peripheral blood using Ficoll-Paque density gradient centrifugation. Total RNA was extracted with Trizol reagent, and quality was checked on an Agilent 2100 Bioanalyzer.

This TCR came from a man aged 45-60 years with Graves' hyperthyroidism. Sequencing was carried out using blood. Recombination joined TRBV11-2 with TRBJ2-1, with no confidently assigned D gene. CDR3 sequence: CASSSRWGYNEQFF. The DNA sequence is TGTGCCAGCAGCTCCAGATGGGGATACAATGAGCAGTTCTTC.